The source of this T cell receptor beta chain is a study of blood T cell repertoires in COVID-19. Background on the study: PBMCs, B-cell-depleted T cells, or T cells were the source of the cDNA or gDNA that made up the material.

Authors' analysis steps: Estimated nucleated cell counts came from reference gene primer amplification. Profiling relied on immunoSEQ multiplex PCR, and the TCRdb table lists in-frame clones only, not all of them. V and J calls and clone size come straight from that table; D and trimming were deduced from the DNA. Of 150,000 or so clones listed, about 84% are singletons. Each participant's cohort was designated according to participant-reported clinical history. Recovered status in Cohort 3 required two negative PCRs, clearance, or symptom resolution. The CDR3 sequence is 14 residues long. The gene calls are TRBV21-1 and TRBJ1-4. TRBV21-1 is given as a pseudogene. This sequence was found in a man in his fifties who had recovered from COVID-19. Sequencing input: PBMCs or T cells enriched from blood (not recorded which). CDR3 sequence reads: CASSKWPAGVKLFF. Here the CDR3 DNA reads TGTGCCAGCAGCAAATGGCCAGCCGGAGTAAAACTGTTTTTT.